The rows below give T cell receptor beta chains drawn from one sample of a study of early T cells in non-severe SARS-CoV-2 infection. MiXCR was run by TCRdb on the 5' RACE reads, yielding one entry per CDR3 protein. This sample has 80,000 to 95,000 distinct CDR3 sequences, with approximately 14% found just once. The sequenced sample consisted of whole blood. Every receptor here comes from an adult who was a healthcare worker with PCR-confirmed SARS-CoV-2 infection or an uninfected control (not recorded which). The CDR3 runs from the conserved cysteine through the conserved F or W. D genes are given only for firm matches. Some rows mark clone size as missing; the rest say once, few, many or name a class of expanded clone.

CDR3: CSVTGHNLQFF
DNA: TGCAGCGTTACAGGACACAACCTGCAGTTCTTC
D: -
V: TRBV29-1
J: TRBJ2-1
size: -

CDR3: CASSPDRNYGYTF
DNA: TGTGCCAGCTCACCGGACCGGAACTATGGCTACACCTTC
D: -
V: TRBV18
J: TRBJ1-2
size: few

CDR3: CARGGDSLMNTGELFF
DNA: TGTGCCAGGGGAGGGGACAGCCTAATGAACACCGGGGAGCTGTTTTTT
D: -
V: TRBV7-9
J: TRBJ2-2
size: -

CDR3: CASSVEGYRDALPGNTIYF
DNA: TGCGCCAGCAGCGTGGAGGGGTACAGGGACGCACTCCCTGGAAACACCATATATTTT
D: -
V: TRBV5-1
J: TRBJ1-3
size: many

CDR3: CASSHKWDSPWEQYF
DNA: TGTGCCAGCAGCCATAAGTGGGACAGCCCTTGGGAGCAGTACTTC
D: TRBD1
V: TRBV3-1
J: TRBJ2-7
size: few

CDR3: CASQGVGELFF
DNA: TGTGCCAGCCAGGGAGTCGGGGAGCTGTTTTTT
D: -
V: TRBV21-1
J: TRBJ2-2
size: -

CDR3: CASSPRGLNEQFF
DNA: TGTGCTAGCAGTCCCAGGGGGCTGAATGAGCAGTTCTTC
D: TRBD1
V: TRBV7-7
J: TRBJ2-1
size: few

CDR3: CSARAHGEKLFF
DNA: TGCAGTGCTAGAGCACACGGAGAAAAACTGTTTTTT
D: -
V: TRBV20-1
J: TRBJ1-4
size: -

CDR3: CASSLFWDNYNEQFF
DNA: TGTGCCAGCAGCTTGTTCTGGGACAACTACAATGAGCAGTTCTTC
D: -
V: TRBV5-5
J: TRBJ2-1
size: -

CDR3: CSARNPGELFF
DNA: TGCAGCGCAAGAAACCCCGGGGAGCTGTTTTTT
D: -
V: TRBV29-1
J: TRBJ2-2
size: -

CDR3: CASSWAGQGAPRELFF
DNA: TGTGCCAGCAGCTGGGCCGGACAGGGGGCGCCCCGGGAGCTGTTTTTT
D: TRBD1
V: TRBV7-6
J: TRBJ2-2
size: few

CDR3: CASSSRQGSFISYEQYF
DNA: TGTGCCAGCAGCTCCCGACAGGGGTCCTTTATTTCCTACGAGCAGTACTTC
D: TRBD1
V: TRBV7-9
J: TRBJ2-7
size: -

CDR3: CASRPGQGNTEAFF
DNA: TGTGCCAGCAGACCGGGACAGGGGAACACTGAAGCTTTCTTT
D: TRBD1
V: TRBV12-3/TRBV12-4
J: TRBJ1-1
size: few

CDR3: CASSPGGTGDGYTF
DNA: TGTGCCAGCAGTCCAGGAGGGACAGGTGATGGCTACACCTTC
D: TRBD1
V: TRBV27
J: TRBJ1-2
size: -

CDR3: CSARGGDRGLDTQYF
DNA: TGCAGTGCTAGAGGCGGGGACAGGGGGCTGGATACGCAGTATTTT
D: TRBD1
V: TRBV20-1
J: TRBJ2-3
size: -

CDR3: CASSRSEAGELFF
DNA: TGTGCCAGCAGTCGTAGCGAGGCCGGGGAGCTGTTTTTT
D: -
V: TRBV6-4
J: TRBJ2-2
size: -

CDR3: CASSKEGGSNTGELFF
DNA: TGTGCCAGCAGCAAGGAGGGGGGTTCGAACACCGGGGAGCTGTTTTTT
D: -
V: TRBV7-2
J: TRBJ2-2
size: few

CDR3: CASSFGGEVFF
DNA: TGTGCCAGCAGTTTCGGGGGTGAAGTTTTCTTT
D: -
V: TRBV27
J: TRBJ1-1
size: few

CDR3: CASSFLTGLPETQYF
DNA: TGTGCCAGCAGTTTTTTGACGGGACTTCCGGAGACCCAGTACTTC
D: -
V: TRBV12-3/TRBV12-4
J: TRBJ2-5
size: -

CDR3: CASSFPTGERDTQYF
DNA: TGTGCCAGCAGCTTCCCTACGGGGGAACGGGATACGCAGTATTTT
D: -
V: TRBV13
J: TRBJ2-3
size: few

CDR3: CASSPQDGYTF
DNA: TGTGCCAGCAGTCCCCAAGATGGCTACACCTTC
D: -
V: TRBV2
J: TRBJ1-2
size: few

CDR3: CAWRPLSGNTIYF
DNA: TGTGCCTGGAGGCCGCTCTCTGGAAACACCATATATTTT
D: -
V: TRBV30
J: TRBJ1-3
size: -